The 30 T cell receptor beta chains in this list originate from one sample, sequenced in a study of shared clonotypes between healthy human individuals. The method was immunoSEQ multiplex PCR; TCRdb's version includes in-frame clones alone and lacks a portion of them. This table has 2 million to 2.5 million clones, approximately 96% appearing once. Sequencing was performed on naive CD4+ T cells sorted from blood. Subset: CD45RA+ positively selected. The receptors were sampled from a man between 18 and 29 years old in good health.

This clone was seen just once. This specimen includes other DNA sequences encoding the same CDR3. The J gene is TRBJ1-2, the V gene TRBV10-3, with TRBD1 matching over 9 bases. CDR1 and CDR2 from the germline V gene are ENHRY and SYGVKD. After removal of 6 bases from V and 2 bases from J, the junction contained 1 base not matched to a gene. This CDR3 is 13 amino acids long. CDR3 nucleotides: TGTGCCATCAGCGGACAGGGGAACTATGGCTACACCTTC. This codes for CAISGQGNYGYTF.

The CDR3 DNA reads TGTGCCAGCAGCTTAGAAGGGGGCGAGCAGTACTTC. This gives the protein CASSLEGGEQYF. The chain has TRBV7-6 and TRBJ2-7; TRBD1 might be the D (6 bases). Germline values: CDR1 SGHVS, CDR2 FNYEAQ. The CDR3 runs 12 residues. V lost 1 base and J lost 6, with 7 bases in between.

V gene TRBV6-6 combines with J gene TRBJ1-1; 8 nucleotides align to TRBD1. J was trimmed by 7 bases and V by 0 bases; bases with no gene match: 7. CDR1 and CDR2 from the germline V gene are MNHNY and SVGAGI (reference sequence). This CDR3 comprises 15 residues. This chain's CDR3 is CASSYSMGGTGEAFF. CDR3 DNA: TGTGCCAGCAGTTACTCGATGGGAGGGACAGGTGAAGCTTTCTTT.

This sequence joins TRBV5-1 and TRBJ2-6, with TRBD1 matching over 9 bases. V was pared by 4 bases and J by 0 bases, with 11 bases of the junction left unmatched. The length of the CDR3 is 19 residues. Germline assignment: CDR1 SGHRS and CDR2 YFSETQ. CDR3 DNA sequence: TGCGCCAGCAGCGGGACAGGGTTACTTGGTAGCTCTGGGGCCAACGTCCTGACTTTC. Translation: CASSGTGLLGSSGANVLTF.

The chain recombines TRBV14 with TRBJ2-6, with D possibly TRBD1 on 6 matching bases. The CDR3 is 16 residues long. V lost 4 bases to trimming and J lost 1 base, with 11 bases between them. Per the germline V gene, CDR1 is SGHDN and CDR2 is FVKESK. CDR3 in amino acids: CASSRQAGSGANVLTF. In DNA form, the CDR3 reads TGTGCCAGCAGCCGACAGGCAGGTTCTGGGGCCAACGTCCTGACTTTC. Full variable domain (rest looked up from reference TRBV14 and TRBJ2-6): EAGVTQFPSHSVIEKGQTVTLRCDPISGHDNLYWYRRVMGKEIKFLLHFVKESKQDESGMPNNRFLAERTGGTYSTLKVQPAELEDSGVYFCASSRQAGSGANVLTFGAGSRLTVL.

The chain is built from TRBV5-4 and TRBJ2-3; 7 bases map to TRBD1. CDR3 length: 16 amino acids. The V gene's germline CDR1 is SGHNT and CDR2 YYREEE (reference sequence). With 4 bases clipped from V and 9 bases from J, the junction kept 17 bases outside the gene matches. The CDR3 reads CASSTRDSPTYGTQYF. CDR3 sequence (DNA): TGTGCCAGCAGCACCCGGGACAGTCCAACCTACGGCACGCAGTATTTT.

The rearrangement joins TRBV27 to TRBJ1-1; D is perhaps TRBD1 (6 bases). Trimming took off 6 bases at V and 8 bases at J, with 16 bases between the two ends. CDR1 is MNHEY, CDR2 SMNVEV, per germline (reference sequence). The CDR3 extends over 13 amino acids. CDR3 residues: CASRRTAENEAFF. The DNA for the CDR3 is TGTGCCAGCAGGAGGACAGCGGAAAACGAAGCTTTCTTT.

This clone was found once. V is TRBV9 and J is TRBJ2-7; 7 bases are shared with TRBD1. The CDR3 consists of 14 residues. V was clipped by 0 bases and J by 9 bases; unmatched bases: 9. Per the germline V gene, CDR1 is SGDLS and CDR2 is YYNGEE. The CDR3 protein is CASSVEGGRSGQYF. CDR3 nucleotide sequence: TGTGCCAGCAGCGTAGAAGGGGGCCGCTCGGGGCAGTACTTC. Full variable domain (remainder filled in from reference TRBV9 and TRBJ2-7): DSGVTQTPKHLITATGQRVTLRCSPRSGDLSVYWYQQSLDQGLQFLIQYYNGEERAKGNILERFSAQQFPDLHSELNLSSLELGDSALYFCASSVEGGRSGQYFGPGTRLTVT.

The genes are TRBV28 and TRBJ2-7; D is undetermined. CDR3 length: 12 amino acids. With 5 bases removed from V and 6 bases from J, the gap between germline ends came to 11 bases. Germline CDR1 is MDHEN and CDR2 is SYDVKM. CDR3 region: CASSRMSSEQYF. The DNA for the CDR3 is TGTGCCAGCAGTCGGATGAGTAGCGAGCAGTACTTC. Supplemented by reference TRBV28 and TRBJ2-7, the full variable domain reads DVKVTQSSRYLVKRTGEKVFLECVQDMDHENMFWYRQDPGLGLRLIYFSYDVKMKEKGDIPEGYSVSREKKERFSLILESASTNQTSMYLCASSRMSSEQYFGPGTRLTVT.

V and J are TRBV29-1 and TRBJ2-1; 8 nucleotides line up with TRBD1. J lost 9 bases, V lost 6 bases, and 19 bases had no gene match. This CDR3 region has 16 residues. Per the germline V gene, CDR1 is SQVTM and CDR2 is ANQGSEA. The CDR3 region is CSVGSKGQGHWGEQFF. The DNA for the CDR3 is TGCAGCGTGGGCTCAAAAGGACAGGGCCATTGGGGTGAGCAGTTCTTC.

The genes are TRBV2 and TRBJ2-1; D is unresolved. The ends were cut back, 5 bases at V and 4 bases at J, with 9 bases in the middle. This CDR3 is 13 amino acids long. CDR1 and CDR2 (germline): SNHLY, FYNNEI. The CDR3 protein is CASSFDRYNEQFF. The CDR3 region has the DNA TGTGCCAGCAGTTTCGACCGGTACAATGAGCAGTTCTTC.

The CDR3 sequence: CASSWDRGLWYEQYF. The CDR3 DNA is TGCGCCAGCAGCTGGGACAGGGGGCTCTGGTACGAGCAGTACTTC. The chain employs TRBV4-1 and TRBJ2-7; 12 bases are shared with TRBD1. CDR3 length equals 15 residues. Germline CDR1 and CDR2: MGHRA and YSYEKL. Trimming at V came to 5 bases and at J to 4 bases, leaving 6 bases not matched to a gene.

DNA of the CDR3: TGTGCCAGCAGCTTGGGGGACAGGGGGAATGAAAAACTGTTTTTT. Translation: CASSLGDRGNEKLFF. This rearrangement joins TRBV7-9 to TRBJ1-4; 11 bases match TRBD1. Losses at the gene ends were 3 bases for V and 5 bases for J; bases not matched to a gene: 2. This CDR3 spans 15 amino acids. From germline, CDR1 is SEHNR and CDR2 FQNEAQ (reference sequence).

The genes are TRBV23-1 and TRBJ2-3; TRBD1 is a possible D gene (6 bases). TRBV23-1 is an ORF, and what it does is uncertain. The germline V and J ends were trimmed by 3 bases and 5 bases, with 18 bases remaining between them. The CDR3 consists of 16 residues. The chain's CDR3 is CASSQTLTGPVDTQYF. CDR3 nucleotide sequence: TGCGCCAGCAGTCAGACGTTGACAGGTCCTGTAGATACGCAGTATTTT.

The V gene is TRBV10-3, the J gene TRBJ2-3, with TRBD2 matching over 13 bases. The germline CDR1 and CDR2 sequences are ENHRY and SYGVKD. This CDR3 is 16 amino acids long. V lost 8 bases and J lost 6; bases outside the gene matches: 11. CDR3 loop: CAIRAGTSGAADTQYF. In DNA form, the CDR3 reads TGTGCCATCCGGGCCGGGACTAGCGGGGCCGCCGATACGCAGTATTTT.

This clone came up once. The chain couples TRBV6-5 to TRBJ1-1; TRBD1 might be the D (5 bases). Germline loops: CDR1 MNHEY, CDR2 SVGAGI. The CDR3 covers 14 residues. V was clipped by 7 bases and J by 1 base, with 13 bases between them. The CDR3 nucleotides are TGTGCCAGCACACGACCCGGACAGAACACTGAAGCTTTCTTT. Translating gives CASTRPGQNTEAFF.

V is TRBV10-3 and J is TRBJ2-2; TRBD1 agrees at 7 bases. Germline V gene lookup returns CDR1 ENHRY and CDR2 SYGVKD. This CDR3 has 12 residues. V lost 6 bases, J lost 9 bases, and 4 bases stayed unmatched. This CDR3 reads CAISPGQRELFF. The CDR3 region has the DNA TGTGCCATCAGCCCGGGACAGAGGGAGCTGTTTTTT.

This chain connects TRBV5-1 to TRBJ2-2; TRBD1 matches 7 bases. V shed 4 bases and J 0 bases; nucleotides not matched to a gene: 6. CDR3 length: 16 residues. Per germline, CDR1 SGHRS and CDR2 YFSETQ. The CDR3 DNA sequence: TGCGCCAGCAGCCAAAGGGGACAGTCGAACACCGGGGAGCTGTTTTTT. Translation gives CASSQRGQSNTGELFF. The full variable domain, in which reference TRBV5-1 and TRBJ2-2 provide the parts outside the CDR3, is KAGVTQTPRYLIKTRGQQVTLSCSPISGHRSVSWYQQTPGQGLQFLFEYFSETQRNKGNFPGRFSGRQFSNSRSEMNVSTLELGDSALYLCASSQRGQSNTGELFFGEGSRLTVL.

The chain couples TRBV18 to TRBJ2-1; 7 bases are a match to TRBD2. CDR3 length: 13 residues. J was trimmed by 8 bases and V by 5 bases; bases with no gene match: 6. Germline-derived CDR1 and CDR2 are KGHSH and LQKENI. The CDR3 sequence is CASSNRDYDEQFF. The DNA of the CDR3 is TGTGCCAGCTCAAACCGGGACTATGATGAGCAGTTCTTC.

The rearrangement links TRBV6-5 to TRBJ2-1; D is unclear. Looked up from germline, CDR1 is MNHEY and CDR2 is SVGAGI. The germline V and J ends were trimmed by 6 bases and 0 bases, with 12 bases remaining between them. The CDR3 runs 15 residues. Here the CDR3 reads CASSQSRLSYNEQFF. CDR3 nucleotides: TGTGCCAGCAGCCAATCGCGACTCTCCTACAATGAGCAGTTCTTC.

The chain is built from TRBV7-9 and TRBJ1-1; D not certain. Germline assignment: CDR1 SEHNR and CDR2 FQNEAQ (reference sequence). V shed 1 base and J shed 3 bases, with 6 bases lying between them. The CDR3 is 13 amino acids. CDR3 sequence (DNA): TGTGCCAGCAGCTTAGAGAGGGACACTGAAGCTTTCTTT. Translating gives CASSLERDTEAFF.

V and J are TRBV30 and TRBJ1-4, with TRBD1 matching over 7 bases. The CDR3 runs 14 residues. Germline V gene sequence: CDR1 GTSNPN, CDR2 SVGIG (reference sequence). V gave up 3 bases and J gave up 4 bases; unmatched junction bases: 5. In nucleotides, the CDR3 is TGTGCCTGGAGCCTACAGGGGAATAATGAAAAACTGTTTTTT. Its protein is CAWSLQGNNEKLFF.

The chain carries TRBV4-1 and TRBJ1-1; possibly TRBD1 for D (5 bases). This CDR3 region has 13 residues. Trimming shortened V by 4 bases and J by 1 base, and 7 bases separated the two germline ends. Germline assignment: CDR1 MGHRA and CDR2 YSYEKL. CDR3 sequence reads: CASSRGQNTEAFF. DNA for the CDR3: TGCGCCAGCAGCCGCGGACAGAACACTGAAGCTTTCTTT.

This chain connects TRBV5-6 to TRBJ1-1; D perhaps matches TRBD1 (6 bases). Germline V gene sequence: CDR1 SGHDT, CDR2 YYEEEE. The CDR3 contains 15 residues. Trimming removed 0 bases at V and 1 base at J, with 10 bases between. CDR3 protein: CASSLAGVRNTEAFF. The CDR3 DNA sequence: TGTGCCAGCAGCTTGGCAGGGGTCAGGAACACTGAAGCTTTCTTT.

The V call is TRBV30, the J call TRBJ1-1, with 12 bases aligning to TRBD1. Germline V lookup: CDR1 GTSNPN, CDR2 SVGIG (reference sequence). The CDR3 is 14 amino acids. V shed 3 bases, J shed 5 bases, and the junction held 4 bases outside the gene matches. CDR3 loop: CAWRGTGGYTEAFF. In DNA, the CDR3 is TGTGCCTGGAGGGGGACAGGGGGCTATACTGAAGCTTTCTTT.

V usage is TRBV7-6 and J usage is TRBJ2-3; D is unclear. The CDR3 has 14 amino acids. In germline, CDR1 is SGHVS, CDR2 FNYEAQ. V was pared by 3 bases and J by 2 bases, with 9 bases between. CDR3: CASSFAPNTDTQYF. Written as DNA, the CDR3 is TGTGCCAGCAGCTTTGCACCGAACACAGATACGCAGTATTTT. Full variable domain (missing parts from reference TRBV7-6 and TRBJ2-3): GAGVSQSPRYKVTKRGQDVALRCDPISGHVSLYWYRQALGQGPEFLTYFNYEAQQDKSGLPNDRFSAERPEGSISTLTIQRTEQRDSAMYRCASSFAPNTDTQYFGPGTRLTVL.

The V and J genes are TRBV4-1 and TRBJ2-7; TRBD1 might be the D (6 bases). The germline V gene encodes CDR1 MGHRA and CDR2 YSYEKL. Trimming stripped 1 base from V and 0 bases from J, with 13 bases between. CDR3 size: 16 residues. The CDR3 here is CASSQGSTGSSYEQYF. CDR3 nucleotides: TGCGCCAGCAGCCAAGGTTCTACAGGGAGCTCCTACGAGCAGTACTTC.

V and J are TRBV27 and TRBJ2-5; 8 bases agree with TRBD2. Germline CDR1 is MNHEY and CDR2 is SMNVEV (reference sequence). The CDR3 is made up of 14 amino acids. With 6 bases clipped from V and 5 bases from J, the junction kept 8 bases outside the gene matches. DNA for the CDR3: TGTGCCAGCAGCTTCGGGACTAGTCACGAGACCCAGTACTTC. Translated, it gives CASSFGTSHETQYF.

This rearrangement joins TRBV4-1 to TRBJ1-4; no clear D. Germline loops: CDR1 MGHRA, CDR2 YSYEKL. This CDR3 has 15 amino acids. V shed 6 bases and J shed 1 base, with 12 bases lying between them. The CDR3 bases are TGCGCCAGCAGTGACTATAGGGAAACTAATGAAAAACTGTTTTTT. Protein product: CASSDYRETNEKLFF.

The chain joins TRBV7-9 to TRBJ2-5, with TRBD1 matching over 9 bases. Per the germline V gene, CDR1 is SEHNR and CDR2 is FQNEAQ (reference sequence). The CDR3 runs to 16 residues. V was pared by 6 bases and J by 2 bases, with 10 bases of the junction left unmatched. CDR3 in DNA: TGTGCCAGCAGACCCAGGGACAGGGAGCCTCAAGAGACCCAGTACTTC. This gives the protein CASRPRDREPQETQYF. Based on the CDR3 plus reference TRBV7-9 and TRBJ2-5, the full variable domain is DTGVSQNPRHKITKRGQNVTFRCDPISEHNRLYWYRQTLGQGPEFLTYFQNEAQLEKSRLLSDRFSAERPKGSFSTLEIQRTEQGDSAMYLCASRPRDREPQETQYFGPGTRLLVL.